The 14 T cell receptor beta chains given below trace back to one sample, sequenced in a study of a mutant IDH1 vaccine in newly diagnosed glioma. Sequenced by immunoSEQ multiplex PCR; TCRdb stores in-frame clones only, minus some. The table records about 56,000 clones, about 86% of them present only once. Their target antigens are unknown. The sample's time point: week 35, safety follow-up. The study gave 300 ug of mutant IDH1 20-mer peptide per vaccine dose, with topical imiquimod. Sequencing was performed on PBMCs, taken from a glioma patient whose treatment included an IDH1 peptide vaccine. The receptors were gathered from a middle-aged man with glioma.

The V and J genes are TRBV9 and TRBJ2-5; 9 nucleotides line up with TRBD1. This CDR3 is built from 14 residues. Germline V gene lookup returns CDR1 SGDLS and CDR2 YYNGEE. V shed 4 bases and J 4 bases; nucleotides not matched to a gene: 5. The CDR3 sequence is CASSKQGAGETQYF. CDR3 bases: TGTGCCAGCAGCAAACAGGGGGCAGGAGAGACCCAGTACTTC.

In DNA form, the CDR3 reads TGCAGCGTTGATGCAGGGTTGACCGGGGAGCTGTTTTTT. Its protein product is CSVDAGLTGELFF. V gene TRBV29-1 combines with J gene TRBJ2-2; D possibly corresponds to TRBD1 (5 bases). Deletions cut 3 bases from V and 5 bases from J, with 10 bases between. Germline V lookup: CDR1 SQVTM, CDR2 ANQGSEA. This CDR3 has 13 amino acids.

The V call is TRBV9, the J call TRBJ1-5; tentative D call: TRBD1 (6 bases). The V end was cut by 2 bases, the J end by 4 bases, with 10 bases between. This CDR3 region has 14 residues. Germline V gene lookup returns CDR1 SGDLS and CDR2 YYNGEE. CDR3 coding DNA: TGTGCCAGCAGCGTCGACAGGAAAAATCAGCCCCAGCATTTT. This codes for CASSVDRKNQPQHF.

The chain links TRBV6-5 to TRBJ2-5; D remains unclear. The V gene lost 6 bases and the J gene lost 9 bases, with 11 bases spanning the gap. The CDR3 has 11 residues. Germline CDR1 MNHEY, CDR2 SVGAGI. CDR3 sequence: CASSYQGSQYF. CDR3 DNA: TGTGCCAGCAGCTACCAAGGGTCCCAGTACTTC.

A note on this clone: A read error may be the cause here, since a much bigger clone is one base away. Distinct nucleotide sequences in the sample also encode this CDR3. V usage is TRBV5-1 and J usage is TRBJ1-1; D not resolved. Per germline, CDR1 SGHRS and CDR2 YFSETQ. This CDR3 region has 13 residues. The V and J ends lost 0 bases and 2 bases respectively, with 5 bases between them. The CDR3, as DNA: TGCGCCAGCAGCTTGGCTCCAAACACTGAAGCTTTCTTT. It yields the protein CASSLAPNTEAFF.

The rearrangement uses TRBV6-5 and TRBJ1-3; D is possibly TRBD1 (6 bases). There are 15 residues in the CDR3. The germline V gene has CDR1 MNHEY and CDR2 SVGAGI. The ends were cut back, 0 bases at V and 4 bases at J, with 10 bases in the middle. CDR3 protein: CASSYSYRGGNTIYF. The DNA for the CDR3 is TGTGCCAGCAGTTACTCGTATAGGGGGGGAAACACCATATATTTT.

The genes are TRBV7-2 and TRBJ1-3; tentative D call: TRBD1 (6 bases). Per germline, CDR1 SGHTA and CDR2 FQGNSA. CDR3 length: 16 amino acids. V lost 4 bases, J lost 4 bases, and 17 bases lay in between. CDR3 region: CASSSQGGGSGNTIYF. DNA of the CDR3: TGTGCCAGCAGCTCCCAAGGCGGGGGCAGCGGAAACACCATATATTTT. Looking up the rest from reference TRBV7-2 and TRBJ1-3 gives the full variable domain: GAGVSQSPSNKVTEKGKDVELRCDPISGHTALYWYRQSLGQGLEFLIYFQGNSAPDKSGLPSDRFSAERTGGSVSTLTIQRTQQEDSAVYLCASSSQGGGSGNTIYFGEGSWLTVV.

This clone appeared once. V and J are TRBV6-4 and TRBJ2-7, with D hard to call. Germline CDR1 and CDR2: MRHNA and SNTAGT. This CDR3 spans 12 amino acids. V lost 6 bases, J lost 2 bases, and 8 bases lay in between. CDR3 DNA sequence: TGTGCCAGCAGGGTAGTTCCCTACGAGCAGTACTTC. It yields the protein CASRVVPYEQYF.

The chain uses TRBV19 and TRBJ2-1; 11 nucleotides match TRBD2. V trimming: 5 bases; J trimming: 8 bases; junction bases outside the gene matches: 5. The CDR3 length is 14 residues. The germline gives CDR1 LNHDA, CDR2 SQIVND (reference sequence). CDR3 bases: TGTGCCAGTAGTCCTAGCGGGAGGAACTATGAGCAGTTCTTC. Amino acid sequence: CASSPSGRNYEQFF.

V is TRBV5-6 and J is TRBJ1-3, with D uncertain. The germline gives CDR1 SGHDT, CDR2 YYEEEE. The CDR3 contains 15 residues. V was shortened by 1 base and J by 0 bases, with 8 bases between the two germline ends. As DNA, the CDR3 is TGTGCCAGCAGCTTGCCCATCAGCTCTGGAAACACCATATATTTT. It translates to CASSLPISSGNTIYF.

This clone came up a few times. The chain combines TRBV29-1 with TRBJ1-1, with D perhaps matching TRBD1 (5 bases). Germline-derived CDR1 and CDR2 are SQVTM and ANQGSEA. Deletions cut 2 bases from V and 10 bases from J, with 11 bases between. There are 11 residues in the CDR3. As DNA, the CDR3 is TGCAGCGTTGAACAGGCAGGGAGAGCTTTCTTT. Amino acids: CSVEQAGRAFF.

The chain couples TRBV4-2 to TRBJ1-4; a weak D match, TRBD1 (6 bases). In germline, CDR1 is LGHNA, CDR2 YNFKEQ. Trimming removed 6 bases at V and 7 bases at J, with 21 bases between. This CDR3 is 16 amino acids long. The CDR3 region has the DNA TGTGCCAGCAGAGAGGGACGAGGGGGTATGAGTGAAAAACTGTTTTTT. It encodes CASREGRGGMSEKLFF.

The chain has TRBV11-3 and TRBJ2-1; the D is unclear. The V and J ends lost 2 bases and 5 bases respectively, with 10 bases between them. This CDR3 comprises 14 residues. Germline CDR1 and CDR2: SGHNT and YENEEA. DNA of the CDR3: TGTGCCAGCAGCTTATACTCGTTAAACAATGAGCAGTTCTTC. It is translated as CASSLYSLNNEQFF.

The rearrangement uses TRBV9 and TRBJ2-1, with TRBD2 identical over 13 bases. V shed 3 bases, J shed 10 bases, and the junction held 7 bases outside the gene matches. The length of the CDR3 is 15 residues. Germline V CDR1 and CDR2: SGDLS, YYNGEE. The CDR3 region is CASSAGLAGLEEQFF. CDR3 bases: TGTGCCAGCAGCGCGGGACTAGCGGGACTAGAAGAGCAGTTCTTC. Filled out from reference TRBV9 and TRBJ2-1, the complete variable domain reads DSGVTQTPKHLITATGQRVTLRCSPRSGDLSVYWYQQSLDQGLQFLIQYYNGEERAKGNILERFSAQQFPDLHSELNLSSLELGDSALYFCASSAGLAGLEEQFFGPGTRLTVL.